Here is one TCR beta chain with its context. This specimen belongs to a study of blood T cell repertoires in COVID-19. At the level of the study: The United States, Italy and Spain supplied acute and convalescent COVID-19 samples. T cells, B-cell-depleted T cells, or PBMCs supplied cDNA or gDNA.

Germline V gene data show CDR1 as SGHNT and CDR2 as YYREEE (reference sequence). CDR3 size: 15 residues. Trimming cost V 0 bases and J 7 bases, with 11 bases left between them. The authors' processing: The assay estimated nucleated cells by amplifying reference gene primers. This table comes from immunoSEQ multiplex PCR, and its TCRdb copy is limited to in-frame clones, with some not included. V and J calls and clone size are as listed in that table; D and trimming were resolved from the DNA. The sample yields 650,000 to 800,000 clones, approximately 90% seen once. This receptor was taken from a woman aged 18 to 35 with acute or convalescent COVID-19. J is TRBJ1-6 and V is TRBV5-4; no clear D gene. Sequenced material: peripheral blood. DNA of the CDR3: TGTGCCAGCAGCTTGGGGCCACGAGGAAATTCACCCCTCCACTTT. Its translation is CASSLGPRGNSPLHF.